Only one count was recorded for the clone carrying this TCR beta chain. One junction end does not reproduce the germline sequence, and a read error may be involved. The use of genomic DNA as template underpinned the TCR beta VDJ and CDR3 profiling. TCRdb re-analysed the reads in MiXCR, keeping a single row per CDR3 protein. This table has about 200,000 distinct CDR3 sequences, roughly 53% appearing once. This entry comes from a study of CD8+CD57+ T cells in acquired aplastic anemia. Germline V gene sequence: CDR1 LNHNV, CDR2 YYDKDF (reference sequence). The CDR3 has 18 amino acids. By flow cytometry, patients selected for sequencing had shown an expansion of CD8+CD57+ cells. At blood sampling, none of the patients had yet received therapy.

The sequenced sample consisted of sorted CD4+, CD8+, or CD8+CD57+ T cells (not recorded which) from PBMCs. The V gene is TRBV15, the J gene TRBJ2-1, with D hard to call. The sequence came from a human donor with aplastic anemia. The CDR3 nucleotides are TGCGCCACCAGCAGAGATATTGGGTCCCAGTCGGCCTACAATGGGCAGTTCTTC. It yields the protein CATSRDIGSQSAYNGQFF.